This T cell receptor (beta chain) was retrieved from a study of cytomegalovirus exposure and HLA in healthy donors (dated by TCRdb to 2017 to 2019). General notes on the study: An earlier analysis of approximately 640 of the donors reported roughly 300 Gb of sequence data and some 120 million unique TCR beta sequences from some 180 million T cells. A later genetic analysis took genome-wide SNP genotypes for about 55% of the 666 donors and used that subset as a discovery cohort. The later analysis used no new phenotypic data to find candidate immune exposures, relying instead on TCR beta sequences and their occurrence across donors. The study aimed to test whether cataloging public T cell receptors could reveal signatures of past pathogen exposure. All discovery cohort repertoires had been generated using a single sequencing platform. In addition to the first cohort of several hundred subjects, a separate validation cohort of 120 different subjects was used. Donor age, sex, ethnicity and CMV serostatus were compiled alongside the repertoire data. A later analysis re-examined previously published TCR beta repertoires from roughly 650 donors and added high-resolution HLA genotyping to investigate patterns of TCR occurrence. An early release that covered 640 HLA-typed donors contained about 300 gigabases of sequencing data and 85 million to 100 million unique TCR sequences. The study used immunosequencing to profile the T cell repertoires of several hundred subjects and linked those repertoires to cytomegalovirus serostatus. Both class I and class II loci were covered by HLA typing, at four-digit resolution. To predict cytomegalovirus infection status, the study brought together high-throughput TCR immunosequencing, statistical association of individual TCRs with disease status, and machine learning. An earlier analysis of 500 to 650 of the donors applied high-throughput TCR beta sequencing to assess whether each TCR beta V gene segment acted as functional or pseudogenic. Typing coverage varied by locus: roughly 629-640 donors for A, B, C, DRB1 and DQB1; roughly 560 for DQA1; 606 for DPA1; some 470 for DPB1. On average, 235,054 unique TCR beta nucleotide sequences were sequenced per donor among more than 350 genotyped donors of the cohort, with approximately 18% of those sequences being non-productive. Of the approximately 400 genotyped donors, about 80% fell in the genetic ancestry cluster associated with self-reported Caucasian donors. Because of strong linkage in the cohort, roughly five DR-DQ haplotypes were treated as single units for association and clustering.

The cohort consisted of 600 to 750 healthy bone marrow donors. At the time of sampling, all cohort members were nominally healthy, though unrecorded immune exposures were likely present. The donor tested CMV seronegative and was one of the 352 seronegative cohort members. A peripheral blood sample was collected from each donor, and TCR beta sequencing was performed on peripheral blood mononuclear cells. The Qiagen DNeasy Blood Extraction Kit was used to extract genomic DNA from the blood cell samples. Results and caveats for the whole study, not just this receptor: The classifier was reported to diagnose cytomegalovirus status with high specificity and sensitivity in both the original cohort and the validation cohort. The authors suggested that the approach could potentially be extended to other disease states and immunological phenotypes. In a later analysis, HLA-associated TCR beta chains were found to be more clonally expanded and to have lower generation probabilities than equally common non-associated chains. The cohort was sequenced for TCR beta chains only, and without alpha or paired-chain data the features that could be detected were limited. Strong co-occurrence of HLA alleles, especially DR and DQ, made assigning TCR associations to individual alleles difficult. Three of the identified cytomegalovirus-associated TCR beta chains were confirmed in vitro to be specific for cytomegalovirus antigens. In a later analysis, some 18,000 TCR beta sequences were associated with specific HLA alleles at a false discovery rate of 0.05. A cluster of highly shared sequence variants was judged likely to represent a technical artifact of the sequencing pipeline. For the cohort, immune exposure information was limited to CMV serostatus. Presence/absence analyses assumed roughly uniform sequencing depth across donors, an assumption that may not hold. Because some donors lacked HLA typing at each locus, the association tests relied only on the typed subset. A further reported finding was that TCR beta sequences accurately predicted the HLA-A and HLA-B alleles for most subjects in the first cohort. The study listed 164 TCR beta chains as associated with cytomegalovirus. A later analysis reported that several top co-occurrence clusters appeared linked to parvovirus B19, influenza, CMV and Epstein-Barr virus. In a later analysis, the rate of TCR association differed among HLA loci, with DRB1 alleles having the most associated TCRs and HLA-C alleles having the fewest. Because counts were too low, more than 15 rarely observed V segments, including chromosome 9 orphons, were left out of the earlier analysis of about 620 of the donors. Linkage disequilibrium might explain the correlated functional status among segregating V segments, but an unknown experimental factor could not be ruled out. Broadly in line with IMGT annotations, most TCR beta V segments showed up in productive rearrangements about 90% or about 30% of the time in an earlier analysis of 587 of the donors. V-gene and J-gene trimming of TCR beta chains was associated with a missense DCLRE1C variant in a later genetic analysis, and the association was replicated in an independent cohort. In a later genetic analysis, fewer N-insertions in productive TCRs were reported among donors in an Asian-associated ancestry cluster than the approximately 710-donor mean. Most TCR sequences were seen in very few donors, while some public TCRs were found in many individuals. According to a later analysis, most CMV-associated TCR beta chains appeared to be HLA-restricted, and the HLA associations seemed to be driven largely by CMV exposure.

Regarding this clone: The specificity of this receptor is unknown. The sample holds no much larger clone one base away, and base qualities are not on file.

Library generation was performed with the immunoSEQ multiplex PCR assay. A mixture of 60 forward primers for TCR Vbeta segments and 13 reverse primers for TCR Jbeta segments was used in the multiplex PCR. The CDR3 region of rearranged TCR beta genes was amplified from genomic DNA with a multiplex PCR assay. Amplified TCR beta libraries were sequenced as 87-base-pair reads on the Illumina HiSeq System. The study's own analysis went as follows. Across the roughly 600 repertoires, a later analysis counted some 81 million unique TCR beta chains, 9 million to 14 million of which were shared by at least two donors. To remove PCR and sequencing errors, raw reads were error-corrected and collapsed into unique sequences using a nearest-neighbor algorithm that merged closely related sequences. CDR3 sequences were aligned to IMGT reference sequences to assign V, D and J gene segments. For a sequence to be retained, a match of at least six nucleotides was required to both a V gene segment and a J gene segment. Rearrangements were classified as productive when the CDR3 lacked stop codons and remained in frame with V and J, and all other rearrangements were classified as non-productive. CDR3 was defined by IMGT convention, running from the second conserved V-encoded cysteine to the conserved J-encoded phenylalanine. Sequences without an unambiguous match to a single V gene segment were excluded from the earlier analysis of about 600 of the donors. An earlier analysis of several hundred of the donors called V segments functional above 56.7% productive rearrangements and segregating when the between-donor standard deviation exceeded 5%. A statistical classification framework was built to diagnose cytomegalovirus status from the catalog of TCR beta chain sequences. A later analysis assigned V and J genes by comparing TCR nucleotide sequences with IMGT/GENE-DB human TR gene sequences. In a later analysis, CDR3 sequences and most-parsimonious VDJ recombination scenarios were assigned using the TCRdist pipeline. In a later analysis, each TCR beta chain was defined by its CDR3 amino acid sequence together with its V-gene family, and reads without a unique V-gene family were excluded. As a way to deal with suspected cross-contamination and a sequencing artifact, a later analysis dropped nearly 600 nucleotide sequences that were highly shared and had low generation probability. A later analysis calculated a clonal expansion index for each public chain from normalized within-repertoire ranks of inferred template counts. In a later analysis, generation probabilities were computed using a VDJ recombination model fitted to out-of-frame rearrangements, and the results were checked against IGoR. Hypergeometric tests were used in a later analysis to score TCR-TCR, TCR-HLA and TCR-CMV co-occurrence, with a repertoire-size bias correction applied to the TCR pairs. A later analysis estimated false discovery rates by permuting HLA or CMV assignments 20 times. In a later analysis, co-occurring TCRs were grouped using DBSCAN, with TCRdist sequence similarity added in when clustering inside HLA-allele-positive subsets. Repertoires with fewer than 30,000 or more than 120,000 public chains, plus five repertoires with anomalous nucleotide sharing, were excluded from co-occurrence clustering. Imported from immuneACCESS, the table was reduced by TCRdb to in-frame sequences with V and J called. These copies leave out some clones; in studies compared against another copy, an unresolved V gene accounts for under half, and the cause of the remainder is not known. V and J calls and clone size follow that table, whereas D and trimming were derived from the DNA. Present in this sample are roughly 90,000 clones, approximately 84% of which were seen just once. Approximately 2.3% of the sample goes to the ten largest clones.

The sequenced sample was PBMCs. The receptor was isolated from a man younger than 35 in good health and CMV-seronegative.

The sequenced DNA: TGTGCCAGTAGCACCTACAGGGGCCTCTTGTCAGCCCAGCATTTT. Translated, it reads CASSTYRGLLSAQHF. The V and J genes are TRBV19 and TRBJ1-5, and 7 junctional nucleotides match TRBD1. The germline V gene (reference sequence) sets CDR1 to LNHDA and CDR2 to SQIVND. At the junction V is shortened by 6 bases and J by 11 bases; bases outside the gene matches: 16. The CDR3 has 15 amino acids, counting the end cysteine and phenylalanine. Kept here is only the CDR3 DNA, which spans 45 bases and is read in frame from base 1.